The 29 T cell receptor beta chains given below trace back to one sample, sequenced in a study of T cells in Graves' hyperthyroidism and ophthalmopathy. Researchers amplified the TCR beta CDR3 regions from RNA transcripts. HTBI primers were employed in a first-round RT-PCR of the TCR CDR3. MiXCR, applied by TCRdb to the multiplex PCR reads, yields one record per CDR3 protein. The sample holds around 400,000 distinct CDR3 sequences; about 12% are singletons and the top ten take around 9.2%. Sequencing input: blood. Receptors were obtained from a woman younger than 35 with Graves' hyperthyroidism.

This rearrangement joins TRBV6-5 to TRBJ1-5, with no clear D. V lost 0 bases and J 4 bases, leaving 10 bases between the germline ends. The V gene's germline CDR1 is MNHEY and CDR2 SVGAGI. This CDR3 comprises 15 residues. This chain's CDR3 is CASSYSTSGNQPQHF. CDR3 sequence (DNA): TGTGCCAGCAGTTACTCGACGTCAGGAAATCAGCCCCAGCATTTT.

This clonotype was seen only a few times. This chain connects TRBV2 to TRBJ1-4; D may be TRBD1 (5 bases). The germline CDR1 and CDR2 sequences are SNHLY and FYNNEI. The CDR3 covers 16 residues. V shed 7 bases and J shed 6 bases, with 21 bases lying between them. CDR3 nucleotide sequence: TGTGCCAGCAACCTGGGGCCAAACCCGCCAGATGAAAAACTGTTTTTT. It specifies CASNLGPNPPDEKLFF.

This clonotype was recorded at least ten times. The CDR3 is CASSVGSGTAYEQYF. The CDR3 nucleotides read TGTGCCAGCAGCGTAGGGTCGGGGACCGCCTACGAGCAGTACTTC. The chain is built from TRBV9 and TRBJ2-7; D might be TRBD1 or TRBD2, each matching 5 bases. The CDR3 is 15 amino acids. The germline gives CDR1 SGDLS, CDR2 YYNGEE. Trimming removed 0 bases at V and 2 bases at J, with 12 bases between.

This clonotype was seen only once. The CDR3 region has the DNA TGTGCCACCACCCTCCACGAGGTAGCCAAAAACATTCAGTACTTC. Protein product: CATTLHEVAKNIQYF. This chain connects TRBV28 to TRBJ2-4; D not resolved. Trimming took off 10 bases at V and 0 bases at J, with 16 bases between the two ends. The CDR3 has 15 amino acids. Germline CDR1 is MDHEN and CDR2 is SYDVKM.

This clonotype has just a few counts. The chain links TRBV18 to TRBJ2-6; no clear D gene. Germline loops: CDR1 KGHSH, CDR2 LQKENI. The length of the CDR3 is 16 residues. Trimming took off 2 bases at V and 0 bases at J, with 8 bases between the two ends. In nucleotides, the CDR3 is TGTGCCAGCTCACCAGCGTCAATCTCTGGGGCCAACGTCCTGACTTTC. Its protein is CASSPASISGANVLTF.

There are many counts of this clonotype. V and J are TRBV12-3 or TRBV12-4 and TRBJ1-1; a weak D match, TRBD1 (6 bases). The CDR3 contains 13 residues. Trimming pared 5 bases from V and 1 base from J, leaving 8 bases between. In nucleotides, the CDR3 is TGTGCCAGCAGTGGGACAACGAACACTGAAGCTTTCTTT. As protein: CASSGTTNTEAFF.

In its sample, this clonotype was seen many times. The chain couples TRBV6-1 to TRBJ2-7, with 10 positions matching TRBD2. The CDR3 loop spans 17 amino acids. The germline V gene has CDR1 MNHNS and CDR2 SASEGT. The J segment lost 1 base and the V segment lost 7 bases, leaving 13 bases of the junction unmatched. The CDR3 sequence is CASTQGFTSGTSYEQYF. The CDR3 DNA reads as TGTGCCAGCACACAGGGCTTTACTAGCGGGACTTCCTACGAGCAGTACTTC.

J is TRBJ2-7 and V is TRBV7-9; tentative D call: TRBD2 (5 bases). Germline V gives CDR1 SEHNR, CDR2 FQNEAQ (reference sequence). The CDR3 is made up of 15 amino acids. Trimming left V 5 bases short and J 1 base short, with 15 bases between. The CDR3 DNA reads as TGTGCCAGCAGCCCCCTCGGGGATGGTTCCTACGAGCAGTACTTC. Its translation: CASSPLGDGSYEQYF.

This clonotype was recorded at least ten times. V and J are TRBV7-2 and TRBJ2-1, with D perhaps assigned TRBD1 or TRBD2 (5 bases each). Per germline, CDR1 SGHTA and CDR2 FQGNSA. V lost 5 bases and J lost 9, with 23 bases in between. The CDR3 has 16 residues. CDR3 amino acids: CASSPRPGAQAPEQFF. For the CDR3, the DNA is TGTGCCAGCAGCCCTCGACCCGGGGCCCAAGCACCTGAGCAGTTCTTC. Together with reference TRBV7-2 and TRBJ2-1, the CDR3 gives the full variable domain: GAGVSQSPSNKVTEKGKDVELRCDPISGHTALYWYRQSLGQGLEFLIYFQGNSAPDKSGLPSDRFSAERTGGSVSTLTIQRTQQEDSAVYLCASSPRPGAQAPEQFFGPGTRLTVL.

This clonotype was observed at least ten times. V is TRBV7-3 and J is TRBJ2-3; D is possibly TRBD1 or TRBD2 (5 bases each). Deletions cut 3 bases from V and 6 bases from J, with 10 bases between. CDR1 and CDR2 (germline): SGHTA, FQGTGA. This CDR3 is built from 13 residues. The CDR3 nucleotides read TGTGCCAGCAGCTTCCACGGGGCCGATACGCAGTATTTT. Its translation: CASSFHGADTQYF.

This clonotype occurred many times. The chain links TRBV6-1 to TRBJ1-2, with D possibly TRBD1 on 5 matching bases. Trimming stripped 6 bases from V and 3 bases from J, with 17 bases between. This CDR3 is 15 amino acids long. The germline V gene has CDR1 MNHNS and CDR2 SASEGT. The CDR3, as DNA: TGTGCCAGCAGGGACGGCAGGGCGCAAGACTATGGCTACACCTTC. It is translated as CASRDGRAQDYGYTF.

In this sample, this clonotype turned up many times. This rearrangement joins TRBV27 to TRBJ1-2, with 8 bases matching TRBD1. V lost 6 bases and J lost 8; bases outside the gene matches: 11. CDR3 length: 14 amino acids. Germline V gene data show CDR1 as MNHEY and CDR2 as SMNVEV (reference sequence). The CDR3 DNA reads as TGTGCCAGCAGATCGATCGGGACAGGCACAGGCTACACCTTC. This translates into CASRSIGTGTGYTF.

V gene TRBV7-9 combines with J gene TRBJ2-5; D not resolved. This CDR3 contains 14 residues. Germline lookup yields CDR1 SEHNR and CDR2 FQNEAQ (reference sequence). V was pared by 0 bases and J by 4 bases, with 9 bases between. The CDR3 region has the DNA TGTGCCAGCAGCTTAGCTATAGGGCGAGAGACCCAGTACTTC. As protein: CASSLAIGRETQYF.

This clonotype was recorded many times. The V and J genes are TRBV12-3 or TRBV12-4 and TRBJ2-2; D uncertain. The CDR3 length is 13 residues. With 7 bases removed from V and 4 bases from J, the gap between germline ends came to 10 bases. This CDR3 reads CASTPLPTGELFF. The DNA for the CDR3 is TGTGCCAGCACCCCTCTACCCACCGGGGAGCTGTTTTTT.

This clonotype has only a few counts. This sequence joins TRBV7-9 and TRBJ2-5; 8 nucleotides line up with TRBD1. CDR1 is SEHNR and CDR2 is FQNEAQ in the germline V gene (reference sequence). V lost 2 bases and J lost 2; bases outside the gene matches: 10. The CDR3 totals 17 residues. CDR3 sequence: CASSLPPGGHIQETQYF. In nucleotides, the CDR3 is TGTGCCAGCAGCTTACCCCCAGGGGGCCACATTCAAGAGACCCAGTACTTC.

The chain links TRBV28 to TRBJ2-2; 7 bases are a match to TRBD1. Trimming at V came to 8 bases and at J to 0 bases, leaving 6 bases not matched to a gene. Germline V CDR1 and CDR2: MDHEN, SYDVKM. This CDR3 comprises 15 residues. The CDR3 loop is CASARDSANTGELFF. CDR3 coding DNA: TGTGCCAGCGCCCGGGACAGCGCGAACACCGGGGAGCTGTTTTTT.

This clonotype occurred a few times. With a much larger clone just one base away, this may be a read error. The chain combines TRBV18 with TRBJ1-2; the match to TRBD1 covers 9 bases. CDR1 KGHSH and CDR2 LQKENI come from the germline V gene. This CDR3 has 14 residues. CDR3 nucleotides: TGTGCCAGCCCACCACGGGACAGGGATTATGGCTACACCTTC. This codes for CASPPRDRDYGYTF.

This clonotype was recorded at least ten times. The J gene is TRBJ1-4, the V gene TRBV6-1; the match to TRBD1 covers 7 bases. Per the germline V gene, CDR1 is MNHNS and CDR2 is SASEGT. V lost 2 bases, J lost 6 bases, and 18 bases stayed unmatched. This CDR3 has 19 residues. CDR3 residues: CASSEKRPGQIVGDEKLFF. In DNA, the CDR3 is TGTGCCAGCAGTGAAAAGCGACCGGGACAGATCGTCGGGGATGAAAAACTGTTTTTT.

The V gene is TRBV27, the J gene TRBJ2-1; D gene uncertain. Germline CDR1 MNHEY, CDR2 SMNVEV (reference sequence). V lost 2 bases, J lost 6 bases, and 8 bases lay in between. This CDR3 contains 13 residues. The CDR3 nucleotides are TGTGCCAGCAGTTTAGAGAGAGGCAATGAGCAGTTCTTC. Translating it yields CASSLERGNEQFF.

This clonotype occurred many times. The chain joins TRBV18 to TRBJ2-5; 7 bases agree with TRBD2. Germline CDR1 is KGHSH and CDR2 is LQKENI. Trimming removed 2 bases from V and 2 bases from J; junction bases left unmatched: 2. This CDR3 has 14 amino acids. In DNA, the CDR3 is TGTGCCAGCTCACCAGCTAGCGGACAAGAGACCCAGTACTTC. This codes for CASSPASGQETQYF. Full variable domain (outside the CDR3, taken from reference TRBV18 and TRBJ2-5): NAGVMQNPRHLVRRRGQEARLRCSPMKGHSHVYWYRQLPEEGLKFMVYLQKENIIDESGMPKERFSAEFPKEGPSILRIQQVVRGDSAAYFCASSPASGQETQYFGPGTRLLVL.

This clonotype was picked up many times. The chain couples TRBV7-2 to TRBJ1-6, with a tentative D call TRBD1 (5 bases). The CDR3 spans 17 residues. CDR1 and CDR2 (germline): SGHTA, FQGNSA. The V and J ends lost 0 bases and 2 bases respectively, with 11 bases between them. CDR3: CASSLAVIQAYNSPLHF. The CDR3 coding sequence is TGTGCCAGCAGCTTAGCGGTAATACAGGCCTATAATTCACCCCTCCACTTT.

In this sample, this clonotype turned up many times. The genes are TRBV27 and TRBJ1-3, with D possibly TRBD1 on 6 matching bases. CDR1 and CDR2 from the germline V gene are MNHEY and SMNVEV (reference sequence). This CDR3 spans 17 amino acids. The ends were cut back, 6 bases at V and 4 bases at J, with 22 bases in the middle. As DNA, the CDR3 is TGTGCCAGCAGGGCCCGAGGGGGGATATTCTCCGGAAACACCATATATTTT. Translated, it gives CASRARGGIFSGNTIYF.

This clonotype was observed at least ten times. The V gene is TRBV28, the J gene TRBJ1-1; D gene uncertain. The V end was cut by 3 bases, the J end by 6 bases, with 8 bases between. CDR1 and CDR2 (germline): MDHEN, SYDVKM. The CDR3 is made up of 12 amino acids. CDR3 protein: CASSFWESEAFF. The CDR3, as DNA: TGTGCCAGCAGTTTTTGGGAATCTGAAGCTTTCTTT.

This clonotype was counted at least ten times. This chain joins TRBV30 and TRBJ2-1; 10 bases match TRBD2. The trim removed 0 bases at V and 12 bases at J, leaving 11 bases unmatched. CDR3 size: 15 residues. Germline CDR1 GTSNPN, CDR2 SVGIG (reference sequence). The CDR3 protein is CAWSVQVAGGRGQFF. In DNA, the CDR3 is TGTGCCTGGAGTGTACAGGTAGCGGGGGGACGCGGGCAGTTCTTC.

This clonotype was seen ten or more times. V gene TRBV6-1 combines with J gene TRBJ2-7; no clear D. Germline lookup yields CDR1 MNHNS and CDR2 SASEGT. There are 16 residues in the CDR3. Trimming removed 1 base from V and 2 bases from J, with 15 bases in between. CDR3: CASSEDVPETTYEQYF. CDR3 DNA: TGTGCCAGCAGTGAAGATGTTCCCGAAACCACCTACGAGCAGTACTTC.

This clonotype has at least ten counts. In DNA, the CDR3 is TGTGCCAGCAGCTCCCGACTGACGCAGTATTTT. It yields the protein CASSSRLTQYF. The V call is TRBV11-2, the J call TRBJ2-3; no clear D gene. There are 11 residues in the CDR3. The V end was cut by 4 bases, the J end by 9 bases, with 8 bases between. Per germline, CDR1 SGHAT and CDR2 FQNNGV.

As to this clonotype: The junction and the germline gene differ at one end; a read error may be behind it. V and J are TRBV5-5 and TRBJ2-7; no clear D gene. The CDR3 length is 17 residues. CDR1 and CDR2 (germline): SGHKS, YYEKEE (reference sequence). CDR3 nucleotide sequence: TGCGCCAGCAGCCAAGTTTTTCAGTGGGCCAGCTCCTACGAGCAGTACTTC. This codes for CASSQVFQWASSYEQYF.

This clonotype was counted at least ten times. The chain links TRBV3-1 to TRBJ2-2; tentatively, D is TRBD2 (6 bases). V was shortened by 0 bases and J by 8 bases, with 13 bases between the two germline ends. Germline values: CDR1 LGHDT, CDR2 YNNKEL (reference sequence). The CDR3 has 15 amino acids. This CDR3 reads CASSQDPLASGELFF. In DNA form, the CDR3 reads TGTGCCAGCAGCCAAGATCCCCTAGCGTCTGGGGAGCTGTTTTTT.

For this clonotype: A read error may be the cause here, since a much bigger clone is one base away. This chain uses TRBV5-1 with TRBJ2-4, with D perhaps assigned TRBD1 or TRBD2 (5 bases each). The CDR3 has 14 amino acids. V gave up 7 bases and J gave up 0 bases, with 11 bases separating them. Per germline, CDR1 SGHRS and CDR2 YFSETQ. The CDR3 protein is CASGRDGAKNIQYF. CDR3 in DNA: TGCGCCAGCGGCCGGGACGGAGCCAAAAACATTCAGTACTTC.